Below, one TCR beta chain is given with its context. Its antigen is undetermined. The data belong to a study of a mutant IDH1 vaccine in newly diagnosed glioma. Points from the study as a whole: Of the patients, less than 95% had vaccine-induced immune responses.

The time point is: week 47, end of study. Doses comprised 300 ug of mutant IDH1 20-mer peptide each, plus topical imiquimod. Administration of eight vaccinations to patients took place in weeks 1, 3, 5, 7, 11, 15, 19, 23. Patients carried new grade 3 or 4 IDH1-mutant astrocytomas lacking nuclear ATRX. Germline V gene lookup returns CDR1 LGHNT and CDR2 FRNRAP. V lost 2 bases to trimming and J lost 1 base; unmatched junction nucleotides: 4. There are 15 residues in the CDR3. The data were produced by immunoSEQ multiplex PCR, yet TCRdb's version contains in-frame clones alone and is incomplete. The sample has 30,000 to 45,000 clones, roughly 71% seen once.

The sequencing used PBMCs, collected from a glioma patient whose treatment included an IDH1 peptide vaccine. The TCR sequence derives from a middle-aged man with glioma. The rearrangement links TRBV12-5 to TRBJ2-5, with 7 bases lining up with TRBD1. Here the CDR3 reads CASGLYAGGQETQYF. For the CDR3, the DNA is TGTGCTAGTGGTTTGTATGCAGGGGGCCAAGAGACCCAGTACTTC.